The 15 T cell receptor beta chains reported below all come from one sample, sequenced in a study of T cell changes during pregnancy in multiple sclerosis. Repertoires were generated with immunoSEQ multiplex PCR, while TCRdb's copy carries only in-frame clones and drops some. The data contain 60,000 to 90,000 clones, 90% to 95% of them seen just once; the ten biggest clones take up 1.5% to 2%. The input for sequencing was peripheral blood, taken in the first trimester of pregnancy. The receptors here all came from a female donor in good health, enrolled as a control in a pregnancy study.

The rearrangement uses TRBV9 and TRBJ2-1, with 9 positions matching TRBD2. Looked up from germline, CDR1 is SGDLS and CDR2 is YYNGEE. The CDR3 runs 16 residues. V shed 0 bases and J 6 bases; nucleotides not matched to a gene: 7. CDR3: CASSVASGMILNEQFF. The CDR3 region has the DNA TGTGCCAGCAGCGTAGCTAGCGGGATGATCCTCAATGAGCAGTTCTTC.

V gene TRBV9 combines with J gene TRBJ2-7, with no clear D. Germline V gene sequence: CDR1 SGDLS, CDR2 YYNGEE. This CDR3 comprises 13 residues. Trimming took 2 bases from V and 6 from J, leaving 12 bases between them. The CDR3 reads CASSVGSLGEQYF. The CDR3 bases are TGTGCCAGCAGCGTGGGCAGCCTCGGCGAGCAGTACTTC.

CDR3 in amino acids: CASSLGITPQGRPSEQYF. CDR3 nucleotides: TGTGCCAGCAGCTTGGGTATTACCCCCCAGGGTAGACCCTCCGAGCAGTACTTC. The chain employs TRBV5-5 and TRBJ2-7; D might be TRBD1 (5 bases). This CDR3 contains 18 residues. Trimming pared 0 bases from V and 6 bases from J, leaving 25 bases between. Per the germline V gene, CDR1 is SGHKS and CDR2 is YYEKEE (reference sequence).

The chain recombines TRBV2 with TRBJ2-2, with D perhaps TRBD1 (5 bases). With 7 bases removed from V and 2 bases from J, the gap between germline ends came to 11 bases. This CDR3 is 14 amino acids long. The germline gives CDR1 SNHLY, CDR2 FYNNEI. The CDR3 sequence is CASNKDTNTGELFF. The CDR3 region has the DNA TGTGCCAGCAATAAGGACACTAACACCGGGGAGCTGTTTTTT.

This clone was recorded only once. CDR3 amino acids: CASSRTGANEKLFF. DNA of the CDR3: TGTGCCAGCAGCCGGACAGGCGCCAATGAAAAACTGTTTTTT. This chain joins TRBV5-4 and TRBJ1-4, with 7 bases lining up with TRBD1. Per germline, CDR1 SGHNT and CDR2 YYREEE (reference sequence). The CDR3 has 14 residues. Losses at the gene ends were 4 bases for V and 5 bases for J; bases not matched to a gene: 5.

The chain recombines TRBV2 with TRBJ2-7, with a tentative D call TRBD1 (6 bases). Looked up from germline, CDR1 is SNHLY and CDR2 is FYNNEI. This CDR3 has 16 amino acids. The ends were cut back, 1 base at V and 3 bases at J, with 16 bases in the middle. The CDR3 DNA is TGTGCCAGCAGTGAAGAGAGGCACAGGGTCATCTACGAGCAGTACTTC. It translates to CASSEERHRVIYEQYF.

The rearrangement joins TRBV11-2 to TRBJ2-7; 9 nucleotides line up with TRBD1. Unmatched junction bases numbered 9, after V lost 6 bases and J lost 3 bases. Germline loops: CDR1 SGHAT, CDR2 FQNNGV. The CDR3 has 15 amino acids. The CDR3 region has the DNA TGTGCCAGCAGAGAAGACGGACAGGGGATCTACGAGCAGTACTTC. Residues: CASREDGQGIYEQYF. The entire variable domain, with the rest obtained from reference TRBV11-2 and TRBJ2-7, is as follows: EAGVAQSPRYKIIEKRQSVAFWCNPISGHATLYWYQQILGQGPKLLIQFQNNGVVDDSQLPKDRFSAERLKGVDSTLKIQPAKLEDSAVYLCASREDGQGIYEQYFGPGTRLTVT.

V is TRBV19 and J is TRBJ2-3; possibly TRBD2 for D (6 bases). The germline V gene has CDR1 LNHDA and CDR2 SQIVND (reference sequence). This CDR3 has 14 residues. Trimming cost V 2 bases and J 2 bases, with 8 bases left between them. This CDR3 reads CASSIRTTTDTQYF. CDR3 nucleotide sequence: TGTGCCAGTAGTATAAGGACTACCACAGATACGCAGTATTTT.

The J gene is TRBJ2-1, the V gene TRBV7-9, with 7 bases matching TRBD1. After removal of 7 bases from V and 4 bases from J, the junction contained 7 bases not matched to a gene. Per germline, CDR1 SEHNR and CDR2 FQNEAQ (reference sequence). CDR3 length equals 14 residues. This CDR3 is CASNPGTAYNEQFF. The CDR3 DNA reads TGTGCCAGCAACCCCGGGACAGCATACAATGAGCAGTTCTTC.

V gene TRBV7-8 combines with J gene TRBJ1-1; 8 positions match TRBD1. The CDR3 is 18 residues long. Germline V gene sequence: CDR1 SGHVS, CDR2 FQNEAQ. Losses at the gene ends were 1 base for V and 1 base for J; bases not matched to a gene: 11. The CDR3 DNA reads TGTGCCAGCAGCTTAGACGTCCGGGTGACAGGGGCGAACACTGAAGCTTTCTTT. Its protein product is CASSLDVRVTGANTEAFF.

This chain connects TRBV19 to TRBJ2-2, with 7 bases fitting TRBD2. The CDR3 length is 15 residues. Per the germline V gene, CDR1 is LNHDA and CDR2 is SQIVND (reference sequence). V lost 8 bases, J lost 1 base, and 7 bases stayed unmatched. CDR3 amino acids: CASGRGGGNTGELFF. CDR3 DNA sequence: TGTGCCAGTGGAAGAGGCGGGGGGAACACCGGGGAGCTGTTTTTT.

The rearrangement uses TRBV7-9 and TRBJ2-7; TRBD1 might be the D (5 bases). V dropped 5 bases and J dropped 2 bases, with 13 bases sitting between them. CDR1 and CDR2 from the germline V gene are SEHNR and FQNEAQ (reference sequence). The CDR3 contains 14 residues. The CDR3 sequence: CASSLRQTTYEQYF. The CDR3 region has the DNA TGTGCCAGCAGCCTTAGACAGACGACCTACGAGCAGTACTTC. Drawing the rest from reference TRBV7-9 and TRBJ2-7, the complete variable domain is DTGVSQNPRHKITKRGQNVTFRCDPISEHNRLYWYRQTLGQGPEFLTYFQNEAQLEKSRLLSDRFSAERPKGSFSTLEIQRTEQGDSAMYLCASSLRQTTYEQYFGPGTRLTVT.

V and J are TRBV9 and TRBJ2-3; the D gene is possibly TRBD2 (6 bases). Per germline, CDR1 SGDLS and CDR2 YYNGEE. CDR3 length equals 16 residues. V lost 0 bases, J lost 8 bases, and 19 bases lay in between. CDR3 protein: CASSVASGATSVTQYF. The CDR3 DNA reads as TGTGCCAGCAGCGTAGCTTCGGGAGCTACCTCGGTTACGCAGTATTTT.

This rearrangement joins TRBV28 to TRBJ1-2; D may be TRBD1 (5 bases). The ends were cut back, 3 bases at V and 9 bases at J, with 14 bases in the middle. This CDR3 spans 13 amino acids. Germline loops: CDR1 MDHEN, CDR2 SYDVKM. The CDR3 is CASSLPSGERYTF. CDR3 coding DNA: TGTGCCAGCAGTTTGCCCTCGGGGGAGCGCTACACCTTC.

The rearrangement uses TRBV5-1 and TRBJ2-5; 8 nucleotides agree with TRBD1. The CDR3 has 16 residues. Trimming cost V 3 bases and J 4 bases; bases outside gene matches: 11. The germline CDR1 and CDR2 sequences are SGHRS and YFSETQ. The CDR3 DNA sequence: TGCGCCAGCAGCTCAGACCGACAGGGGTCAGGAGAGACCCAGTACTTC. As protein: CASSSDRQGSGETQYF.